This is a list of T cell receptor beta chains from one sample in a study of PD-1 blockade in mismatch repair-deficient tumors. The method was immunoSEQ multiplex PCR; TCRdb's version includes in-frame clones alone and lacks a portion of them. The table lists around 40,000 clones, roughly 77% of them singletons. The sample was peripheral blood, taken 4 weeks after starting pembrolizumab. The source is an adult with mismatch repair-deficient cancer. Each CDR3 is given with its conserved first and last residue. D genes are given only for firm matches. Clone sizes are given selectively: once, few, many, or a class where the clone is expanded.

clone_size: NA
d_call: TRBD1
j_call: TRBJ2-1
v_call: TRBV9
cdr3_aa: CASSAGQNYNEQFF
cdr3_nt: TGTGCCAGCAGCGCGGGACAGAACTACAATGAGCAGTTCTTC

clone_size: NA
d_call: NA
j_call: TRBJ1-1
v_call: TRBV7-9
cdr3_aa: CASSRTRVGVNTEAFF
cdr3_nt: TGTGCCAGCAGCCGTACCAGGGTAGGAGTGAACACTGAAGCTTTCTTT

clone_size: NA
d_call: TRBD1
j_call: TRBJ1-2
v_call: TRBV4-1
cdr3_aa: CASSQVIPGGANYGYTF
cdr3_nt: TGCGCCAGCAGCCAAGTTATACCAGGGGGCGCCAACTATGGCTACACCTTC

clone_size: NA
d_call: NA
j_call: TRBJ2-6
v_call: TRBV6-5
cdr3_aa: CASSGGGGANVLTF
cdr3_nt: TGTGCCAGCAGTGGGGGAGGTGGGGCCAACGTCCTGACTTTC

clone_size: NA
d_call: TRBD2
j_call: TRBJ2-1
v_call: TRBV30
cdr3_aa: CAWRVGLAGSNEQFF
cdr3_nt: TGTGCCTGGAGGGTAGGTCTAGCGGGGTCAAATGAGCAGTTCTTC

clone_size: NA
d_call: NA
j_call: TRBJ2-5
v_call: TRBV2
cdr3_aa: CASRTGEETQYF
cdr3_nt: TGTGCCAGCAGGACAGGCGAGGAGACCCAGTACTTC

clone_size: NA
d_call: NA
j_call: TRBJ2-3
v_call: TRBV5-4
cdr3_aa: CASGTPEDTQYF
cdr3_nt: TGTGCCAGCGGGACTCCCGAAGATACGCAGTATTTT

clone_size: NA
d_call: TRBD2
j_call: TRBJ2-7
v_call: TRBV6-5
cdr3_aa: CASSYSVAGEVEQYF
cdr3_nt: TGTGCCAGCAGTTACTCTGTAGCGGGAGAAGTCGAGCAGTACTTC

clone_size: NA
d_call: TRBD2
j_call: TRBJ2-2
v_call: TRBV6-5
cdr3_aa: CASSYTSENTGELFF
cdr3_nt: TGTGCCAGCAGTTACACTAGCGAGAACACCGGGGAGCTGTTTTTT

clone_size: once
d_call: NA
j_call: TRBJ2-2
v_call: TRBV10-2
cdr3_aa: CASRRENTGELFF
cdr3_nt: TGCGCCAGCAGACGGGAGAACACCGGGGAGCTGTTTTTT

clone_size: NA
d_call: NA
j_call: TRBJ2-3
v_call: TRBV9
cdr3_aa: CASGSKGSTDTQYF
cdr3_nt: TGTGCCAGCGGCTCTAAGGGGAGCACAGATACGCAGTATTTT

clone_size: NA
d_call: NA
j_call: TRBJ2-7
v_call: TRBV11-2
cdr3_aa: CASSLVPTRSYEQYF
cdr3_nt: TGTGCCAGCAGCTTAGTTCCTACTAGATCCTACGAGCAGTACTTC

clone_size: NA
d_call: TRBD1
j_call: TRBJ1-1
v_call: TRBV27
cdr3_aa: CASSLSWQGGEAFF
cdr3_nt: TGTGCCAGCAGTTTATCTTGGCAGGGGGGAGAAGCTTTCTTT

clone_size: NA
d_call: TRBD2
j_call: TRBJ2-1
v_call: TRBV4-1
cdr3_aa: CASSQPGLAGAIDNEQFF
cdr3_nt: TGCGCCAGCAGCCAACCTGGACTAGCGGGAGCGATTGACAATGAGCAGTTCTTC

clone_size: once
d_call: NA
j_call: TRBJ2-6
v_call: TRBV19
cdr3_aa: CASRPRDGANVLTF
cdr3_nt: TGTGCCAGTAGGCCCCGGGATGGGGCCAACGTCCTGACTTTC

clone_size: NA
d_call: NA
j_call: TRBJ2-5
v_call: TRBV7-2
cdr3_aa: CASSRIQETQYF
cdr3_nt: TGTGCCAGCAGTAGGATCCAAGAGACCCAGTACTTC

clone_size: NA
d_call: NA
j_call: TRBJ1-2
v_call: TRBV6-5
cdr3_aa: CASSYSPGGDYGYTF
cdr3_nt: TGTGCCAGCAGTTACTCCCCAGGAGGGGACTATGGCTACACCTTC

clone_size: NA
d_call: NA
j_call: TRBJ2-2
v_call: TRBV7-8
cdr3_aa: CASSLVRNTGELFF
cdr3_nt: TGTGCCAGCAGCTTAGTAAGGAACACCGGGGAGCTGTTTTTT

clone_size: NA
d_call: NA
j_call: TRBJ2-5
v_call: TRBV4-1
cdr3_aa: CASSQYPARGAWTQYF
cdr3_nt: TGCGCCAGCAGCCAATATCCGGCCAGAGGAGCCTGGACCCAGTACTTC

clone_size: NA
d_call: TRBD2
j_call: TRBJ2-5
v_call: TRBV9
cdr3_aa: CASSKSSGKGETQYF
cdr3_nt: TGTGCCAGCAGCAAAAGTAGCGGGAAGGGGGAGACCCAGTACTTC

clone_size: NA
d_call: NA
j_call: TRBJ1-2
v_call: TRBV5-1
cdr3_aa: CASSLGQLSGYTF
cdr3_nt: TGCGCCAGCAGCTTGGGACAGCTATCTGGCTACACCTTC

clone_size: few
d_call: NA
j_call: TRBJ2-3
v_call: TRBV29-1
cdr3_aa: CSVGGHFPLTDTQYF
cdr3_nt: TGCAGCGTTGGAGGACATTTCCCCCTCACAGATACGCAGTATTTT

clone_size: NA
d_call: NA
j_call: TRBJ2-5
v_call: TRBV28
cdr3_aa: CASSLRQVETQYF
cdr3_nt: TGTGCCAGCAGTTTAAGACAGGTAGAGACCCAGTACTTC

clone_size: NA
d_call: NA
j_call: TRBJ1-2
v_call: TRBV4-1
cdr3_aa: CASSQDGTENYGYTF
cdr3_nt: TGCGCCAGCAGCCAAGATGGGACCGAGAACTATGGCTACACCTTC

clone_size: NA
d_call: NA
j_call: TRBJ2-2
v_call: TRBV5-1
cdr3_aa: CASSLAWEDRGTGELFF
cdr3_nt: TGCGCCAGCAGCTTGGCCTGGGAGGACAGAGGGACCGGGGAGCTGTTTTTT

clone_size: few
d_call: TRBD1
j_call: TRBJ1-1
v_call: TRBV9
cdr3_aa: CASSGQGTTEAFF
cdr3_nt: TGTGCCAGCAGCGGACAGGGTACCACTGAAGCTTTCTTT

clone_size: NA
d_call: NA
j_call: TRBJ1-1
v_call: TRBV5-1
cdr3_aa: CASSLGGNTEAFF
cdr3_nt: TGCGCCAGCAGCTTGGGCGGGAACACTGAAGCTTTCTTT

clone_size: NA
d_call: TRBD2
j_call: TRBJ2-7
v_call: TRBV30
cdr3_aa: CAWSAGGLAAYEQYF
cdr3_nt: TGTGCCTGGTCGGCGGGGGGACTAGCGGCCTACGAGCAGTACTTC

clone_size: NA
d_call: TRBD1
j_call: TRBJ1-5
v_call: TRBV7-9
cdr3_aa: CASSCPLMDRLGSQPQHF
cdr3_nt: TGTGCCAGCAGCTGCCCACTAATGGACAGGCTCGGTTCGCAGCCCCAGCATTTT

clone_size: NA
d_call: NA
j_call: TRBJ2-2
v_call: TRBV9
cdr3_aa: CASSVGPTGHGELFF
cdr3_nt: TGTGCCAGCAGCGTAGGACCAACAGGGCACGGGGAGCTGTTTTTT